The 7 T cell receptor beta chains reported below all come from one sample, sequenced in a study of T cell repertoires in cytomegalovirus infection (dated by TCRdb to about 2019). Sequenced using an Illumina HiSeq 1500. TCRdb reran the public reads through fastp at Q25 and MiXCR, keeping productive beta chains. Rows are combined by CDR3 protein, so each entry shows the most common genes and DNA. This sample has about 150,000 distinct CDR3 sequences in its table, and 20% to 25% of those were observed once. The ten top clones hold roughly 9.7% of the sample. Material: PBMCs. Receptors were obtained from a human donor in good health (CMV status not recorded). Some clones in this sample may be carry-over from other donors' samples.

As regards this clonotype: A much larger clone sits a single nucleotide away, making a read error possible. In nucleotides, the CDR3 is TGTGCCACCAGCATGGGGATTAGCGGGGGCTCCTACAATGAGCAGTTCTTC. Its protein product is CATSMGISGGSYNEQFF. The chain carries TRBV15 and TRBJ2-1; TRBD2 agrees at 9 bases. The CDR3 is made up of 17 amino acids. Germline CDR1 LNHNV, CDR2 YYDKDF (reference sequence). The J segment lost 0 bases and the V segment lost 4 bases, leaving 7 bases of the junction unmatched.

The gene calls are TRBV7-9 and TRBJ1-2, with 7 nucleotides matching TRBD1. This CDR3 contains 13 residues. Trimming at V came to 4 bases and at J to 5 bases, leaving 4 bases not matched to a gene. Germline assignment: CDR1 SEHNR and CDR2 FQNEAQ (reference sequence). This chain's CDR3 is CASSYQGGYGYTF. In DNA, the CDR3 is TGTGCCAGCAGCTACCAGGGGGGGTATGGCTACACCTTC. The full variable domain, its missing parts supplied by reference TRBV7-9 and TRBJ1-2, is DTGVSQNPRHKITKRGQNVTFRCDPISEHNRLYWYRQTLGQGPEFLTYFQNEAQLEKSRLLSDRFSAERPKGSFSTLEIQRTEQGDSAMYLCASSYQGGYGYTFGSGTRLTVV.

V and J are TRBV7-3 and TRBJ2-5; 8 bases line up with TRBD1. There are 14 residues in the CDR3. The germline CDR1 and CDR2 sequences are SGHTA and FQGTGA. With 3 bases clipped from V and 5 bases from J, the junction kept 5 bases outside the gene matches. This CDR3 is CASSFPTGAETQYF. The DNA of the CDR3 is TGTGCCAGCAGCTTCCCGACAGGGGCGGAGACCCAGTACTTC.

The chain couples TRBV14 to TRBJ1-1, with D uncertain. The CDR3 consists of 14 residues. Per the germline V gene, CDR1 is SGHDN and CDR2 is FVKESK. V was clipped by 1 base and J by 1 base, with 7 bases between them. The CDR3 nucleotides are TGTGCCAGCAGCCAAGGAGCAGGGAACACTGAAGCTTTCTTT. Translated, it gives CASSQGAGNTEAFF.

This clonotype has ten or more counts. V and J are TRBV27 and TRBJ1-6, with D unclear. CDR1 MNHEY and CDR2 SMNVEV come from the germline V gene (reference sequence). Trimming cost V 6 bases and J 0 bases, with 9 bases left between them. The CDR3 has 15 residues. The CDR3 sequence is CASRVRNSYNSPLHF. CDR3 nucleotide sequence: TGTGCCAGCAGAGTTCGAAACTCCTATAATTCACCCCTCCACTTT.

There are many counts of this clonotype. This chain connects TRBV7-9 to TRBJ1-5; D is unclear. Trimming removed 3 bases at V and 3 bases at J, with 9 bases between. Looked up from germline, CDR1 is SEHNR and CDR2 is FQNEAQ (reference sequence). The CDR3 has 14 residues. The CDR3 loop is CASSFGDFNQPQHF. CDR3 in DNA: TGTGCCAGCAGCTTTGGGGATTTCAATCAGCCCCAGCATTTT.

This clonotype was detected many times. This chain links TRBV5-1 with TRBJ2-3; D call uncertain. This CDR3 contains 13 residues. Germline values: CDR1 SGHRS, CDR2 YFSETQ. V lost 4 bases and J lost 4, with 10 bases in between. The CDR3: CASSPSVADTQYF. The CDR3 DNA reads TGCGCCAGCAGCCCGTCAGTCGCAGATACGCAGTATTTT.